A selection of T cell receptor beta chains follows, all from one sample in a study of identical twins. MiXCR, applied by TCRdb to the 5' RACE reads, yields one record per CDR3 protein. The sample holds 1.5 million to 2 million distinct CDR3 sequences, 25% to 35% seen once. Sequenced: cord blood. The receptors derive from a newborn girl in good health. CDR3s include the opening cysteine and the closing phenylalanine or tryptophan. Each record gives: J gene, clone size, D gene, V gene, CDR3 protein, CDR3 DNA. D genes are given only for firm matches. Size tells how often a clone was seen (once, few, many) or the class of an expanded clone, and some rows leave it out.

J gene: TRBJ2-7; clone size: NA; D gene: TRBD1; V gene: TRBV24-1; CDR3 protein: CATSDTDRGDYNEQYF; CDR3 DNA: TGTGCCACCAGTGATACTGACAGGGGAGACTACAATGAGCAGTACTTC
J gene: TRBJ1-5; clone size: few; D gene: TRBD1; V gene: TRBV3-1; CDR3 protein: CASSQGFSGQGSNQPQHF; CDR3 DNA: TGTGCCAGTAGCCAAGGGTTTTCGGGACAGGGGAGCAATCAGCCCCAGCATTTT
J gene: TRBJ2-7; clone size: few; D gene: TRBD2; V gene: TRBV3-1; CDR3 protein: CASSQGGLAGYEQYF; CDR3 DNA: TGTGCCAGCAGCCAAGGAGGACTAGCGGGCTACGAGCAGTACTTC
J gene: TRBJ1-1; clone size: NA; D gene: NA; V gene: TRBV29-1; CDR3 protein: CSVVPGTASTEAFF; CDR3 DNA: TGCAGCGTTGTACCCGGGACTGCCTCCACTGAAGCTTTCTTT
J gene: TRBJ2-3; clone size: few; D gene: NA; V gene: TRBV13; CDR3 protein: CASQIFGNTDTQYF; CDR3 DNA: TGTGCCAGCCAGATATTCGGGAACACAGATACGCAGTATTTT
J gene: TRBJ1-5; clone size: many; D gene: TRBD1; V gene: TRBV4-1; CDR3 protein: CASSQGTGFQPQHF; CDR3 DNA: TGCGCCAGCAGCCAAGGGACAGGGTTTCAGCCCCAGCATTTT
J gene: TRBJ2-3; clone size: few; D gene: NA; V gene: TRBV4-1; CDR3 protein: CASSQDRWPAVDTQYF; CDR3 DNA: TGCGCCAGCAGCCAAGATCGATGGCCCGCGGTAGATACGCAGTATTTT
J gene: TRBJ2-2; clone size: NA; D gene: NA; V gene: TRBV4-2; CDR3 protein: CASSPLAVGTGELFF; CDR3 DNA: TGTGCCAGCAGCCCCCTAGCAGTTGGGACCGGGGAGCTGTTTTTT
J gene: TRBJ2-5; clone size: NA; D gene: TRBD2; V gene: TRBV25-1; CDR3 protein: CASRMTVAGGLNNEQYF; CDR3 DNA: TGTGCCAGCAGGATGACGGTAGCGGGAGGGCTTAACAATGAGCAGTACTTC
J gene: TRBJ1-4; clone size: NA; D gene: NA; V gene: TRBV15; CDR3 protein: CATSSYPPRREKLFF; CDR3 DNA: TGTGCCACCAGCAGTTACCCACCGAGGAGAGAAAAACTGTTTTTT
J gene: TRBJ2-7; clone size: NA; D gene: NA; V gene: TRBV20-1; CDR3 protein: CSASMGGAANEQYF; CDR3 DNA: TGCAGTGCTAGCATGGGGGGGGCTGCTAACGAGCAGTACTTC
J gene: TRBJ1-1; clone size: few; D gene: TRBD1; V gene: TRBV7-9; CDR3 protein: CASSRTGTGMNTEAFF; CDR3 DNA: TGTGCCAGCAGCCGAACCGGGACAGGCATGAACACTGAAGCTTTCTTT
J gene: TRBJ2-3; clone size: NA; D gene: TRBD1; V gene: TRBV24-1; CDR3 protein: CATSRQGSTDTQYF; CDR3 DNA: TGTGCCACCAGTAGACAGGGATCCACAGATACGCAGTATTTT
J gene: TRBJ1-2; clone size: NA; D gene: NA; V gene: TRBV7-9; CDR3 protein: CASSPLGGDPNYGYTF; CDR3 DNA: TGTGCCAGCAGCCCCCTAGGCGGCGACCCTAACTATGGCTACACCTTC
J gene: TRBJ1-2; clone size: many; D gene: NA; V gene: TRBV20-1; CDR3 protein: CSCRDKSSNYGYTF; CDR3 DNA: TGCAGTTGCAGGGACAAATCTTCTAACTATGGCTACACCTTC
J gene: TRBJ1-2; clone size: NA; D gene: TRBD1; V gene: TRBV4-2; CDR3 protein: CASSQVDRGKAYGYTF; CDR3 DNA: TGTGCCAGCAGCCAAGTAGACAGGGGAAAGGCCTATGGCTACACCTTC
J gene: TRBJ1-1; clone size: NA; D gene: TRBD1; V gene: TRBV10-2; CDR3 protein: CASSDGQAEAFF; CDR3 DNA: TGCGCCAGCAGCGACGGACAGGCTGAAGCTTTCTTT
J gene: TRBJ1-5; clone size: NA; D gene: NA; V gene: TRBV18; CDR3 protein: CASSPYGKRNQPQHF; CDR3 DNA: TGTGCCAGCTCACCCTATGGGAAGCGCAATCAGCCCCAGCATTTT
J gene: TRBJ1-2; clone size: NA; D gene: NA; V gene: TRBV28; CDR3 protein: CASSTNRQLYGYTF; CDR3 DNA: TGTGCCAGCAGCACCAATCGGCAGCTCTATGGCTACACCTTC
J gene: TRBJ2-3; clone size: many; D gene: NA; V gene: TRBV7-2; CDR3 protein: CASSLQYYTDTQYF; CDR3 DNA: TGTGCCAGCAGCTTACAGTACTACACAGATACGCAGTATTTT
J gene: TRBJ2-1; clone size: NA; D gene: TRBD2; V gene: TRBV7-2; CDR3 protein: CASSSGLAGGPSQFF; CDR3 DNA: TGTGCCAGCAGCTCGGGACTAGCGGGGGGGCCTTCGCAGTTCTTC
J gene: TRBJ2-4; clone size: few; D gene: TRBD1; V gene: TRBV29-1; CDR3 protein: CSARTGFGKNIQYF; CDR3 DNA: TGCAGCGCCAGGACAGGGTTCGGCAAAAACATTCAGTACTTC
J gene: TRBJ1-6; clone size: NA; D gene: TRBD1; V gene: TRBV7-6; CDR3 protein: CASSRDRELSPLHF; CDR3 DNA: TGTGCCAGCAGCCGGGACAGGGAACTGTCACCCCTCCACTTT
J gene: TRBJ2-1; clone size: NA; D gene: NA; V gene: TRBV5-1; CDR3 protein: CASSGDRYNEQFF; CDR3 DNA: TGCGCCAGCAGCGGGGACCGCTACAATGAGCAGTTCTTC
J gene: TRBJ1-6; clone size: NA; D gene: NA; V gene: TRBV2; CDR3 protein: CASARDVASPLHF; CDR3 DNA: TGTGCCAGCGCCAGGGACGTAGCTTCACCCCTCCACTTT
J gene: TRBJ1-2; clone size: NA; D gene: NA; V gene: TRBV12-3/TRBV12-4; CDR3 protein: CASSLVPAPEHGYTF; CDR3 DNA: TGTGCCAGCAGTTTAGTTCCGGCGCCAGAACATGGCTACACCTTC